This TCR beta chain was identified during a study of blood T cell repertoires in COVID-19. In the original analysis: How many nucleated cells were present was estimated from reference gene primer amplification. Libraries were prepared by immunoSEQ multiplex PCR; TCRdb keeps only in-frame clonotypes and omits some of them. V and J calls and clone size come straight from that table; D and trimming were deduced from the DNA. This table holds about 46,000 clones, roughly 88% found once. The CDR3 has 15 amino acids. Between the trimmed V and J ends, which lost 3 bases and 0 bases, there was a span of 15 bases. Germline-derived CDR1 and CDR2 are DFQATT and SNEGSKA (reference sequence).

The chain employs TRBV20-1 and TRBJ2-7, with D possibly matching TRBD2 (6 bases). The sequencing input was peripheral blood. The clonotype comes from a human donor with active COVID-19. The donor label of this sample is uncertain. The CDR3 protein is CSASDSAGFSYEQYF. Here the CDR3 DNA reads TGCAGTGCTAGTGACTCGGCGGGATTCTCCTACGAGCAGTACTTC.